The 2 T cell receptor beta chains in this list originate from one sample, sequenced in a study of blood T cell repertoires in COVID-19 (dated by TCRdb to between 2020 and 2021). The library was produced with the immunoSEQ multiplex PCR assay. TCRdb retrieved this table from immuneACCESS and kept in-frame rearrangements only. Not all clones are present; in checked studies, unresolved V genes account for under half, and no reason is known for the remainder. The sample table lists approximately 80,000 clones, around 78% of them with a count of one. About a sixth of the sample rests with the top ten. The sequencing sample was made of peripheral blood. These TCRs come from a human donor in a cohort sampled during active COVID-19.

The V call is TRBV15, the J call TRBJ2-3; TRBD2 matches 11 bases. Germline CDR1 is LNHNV and CDR2 is YYDKDF (reference sequence). This CDR3 contains 16 residues. The V segment lost 5 bases and the J segment 3 bases; nucleotides outside the gene matches: 7. The chain's CDR3 is CATSPDSGGATDTQYF. In DNA form, the CDR3 reads TGTGCCACCAGCCCCGATAGCGGGGGGGCAACAGATACGCAGTATTTT. Supplemented by reference TRBV15 and TRBJ2-3, the full variable domain reads DAMVIQNPRYQVTQFGKPVTLSCSQTLNHNVMYWYQQKSSQAPKLLFHYYDKDFNNEADTPDNFQSRRPNTSFCFLDIRSPGLGDTAMYLCATSPDSGGATDTQYFGPGTRLTVL.

The chain recombines TRBV6-4 with TRBJ2-3; 13 bases are shared with TRBD2. Germline V CDR1 and CDR2: MRHNA, SNTAGT. The CDR3 length is 20 residues. J gave up 1 base and V 2 bases, and 12 bases lay outside the gene matches. The CDR3 DNA reads TGTGCCAGCAGTGACCTTGGACTAGCGGGAGTAAGGTACGGCACAGATACGCAGTATTTT. This codes for CASSDLGLAGVRYGTDTQYF.